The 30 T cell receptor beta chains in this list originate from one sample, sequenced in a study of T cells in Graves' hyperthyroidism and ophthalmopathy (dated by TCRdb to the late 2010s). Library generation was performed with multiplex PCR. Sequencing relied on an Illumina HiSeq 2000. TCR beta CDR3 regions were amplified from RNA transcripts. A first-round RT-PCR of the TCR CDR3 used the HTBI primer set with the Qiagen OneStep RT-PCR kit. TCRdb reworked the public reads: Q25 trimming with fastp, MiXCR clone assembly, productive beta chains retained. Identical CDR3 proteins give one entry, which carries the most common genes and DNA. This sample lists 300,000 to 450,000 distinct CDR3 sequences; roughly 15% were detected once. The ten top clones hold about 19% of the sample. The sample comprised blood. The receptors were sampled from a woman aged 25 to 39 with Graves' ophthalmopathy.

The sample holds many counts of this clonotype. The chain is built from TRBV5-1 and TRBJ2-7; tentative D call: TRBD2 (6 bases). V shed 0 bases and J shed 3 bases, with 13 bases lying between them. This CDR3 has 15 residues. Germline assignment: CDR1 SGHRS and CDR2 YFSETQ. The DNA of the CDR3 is TGCGCCAGCAGCTTGGGGCCGGGGGAGTACTACGAGCAGTACTTC. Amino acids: CASSLGPGEYYEQYF.

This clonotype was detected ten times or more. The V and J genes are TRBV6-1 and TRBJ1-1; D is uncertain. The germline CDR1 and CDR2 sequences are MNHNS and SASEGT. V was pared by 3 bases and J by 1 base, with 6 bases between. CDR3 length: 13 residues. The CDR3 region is CASSDGGNTEAFF. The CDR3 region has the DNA TGTGCCAGCAGTGATGGTGGGAACACTGAAGCTTTCTTT.

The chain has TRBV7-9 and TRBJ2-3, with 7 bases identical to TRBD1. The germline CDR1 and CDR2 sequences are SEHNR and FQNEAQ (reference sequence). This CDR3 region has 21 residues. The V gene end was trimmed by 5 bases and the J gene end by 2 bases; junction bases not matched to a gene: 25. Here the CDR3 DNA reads TGTGCCAGCAGCCACGGGACAGAGCCCCTTATCCACAACCTATTCACAGATACGCAGTATTTT. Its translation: CASSHGTEPLIHNLFTDTQYF.

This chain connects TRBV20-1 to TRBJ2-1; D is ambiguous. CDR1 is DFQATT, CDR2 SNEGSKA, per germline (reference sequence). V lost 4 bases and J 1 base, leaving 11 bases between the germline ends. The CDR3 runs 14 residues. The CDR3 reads CSAIPHQSYNEQFF. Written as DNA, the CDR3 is TGCAGTGCTATTCCACACCAATCCTACAATGAGCAGTTCTTC.

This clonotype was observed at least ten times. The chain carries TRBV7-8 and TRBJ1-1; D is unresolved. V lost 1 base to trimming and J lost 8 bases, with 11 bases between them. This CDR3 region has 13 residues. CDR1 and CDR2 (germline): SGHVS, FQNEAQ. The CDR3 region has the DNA TGTGCCAGCAGCTTAGGGGCCCTGGCGGAAGCTTTCTTT. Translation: CASSLGALAEAFF.

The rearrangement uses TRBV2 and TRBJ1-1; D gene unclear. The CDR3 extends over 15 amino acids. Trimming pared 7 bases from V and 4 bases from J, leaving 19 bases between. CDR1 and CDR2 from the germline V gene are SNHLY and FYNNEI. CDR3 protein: CASTTAWGKGTEAFF. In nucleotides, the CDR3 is TGTGCCAGCACAACGGCCTGGGGTAAGGGCACTGAAGCTTTCTTT.

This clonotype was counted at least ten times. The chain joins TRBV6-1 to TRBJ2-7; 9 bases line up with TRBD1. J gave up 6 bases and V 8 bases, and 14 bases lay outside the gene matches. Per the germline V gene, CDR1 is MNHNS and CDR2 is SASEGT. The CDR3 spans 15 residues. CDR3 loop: CASDRGVFLGPEQYF. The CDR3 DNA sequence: TGTGCCAGCGACAGGGGGGTATTTTTAGGCCCCGAGCAGTACTTC.

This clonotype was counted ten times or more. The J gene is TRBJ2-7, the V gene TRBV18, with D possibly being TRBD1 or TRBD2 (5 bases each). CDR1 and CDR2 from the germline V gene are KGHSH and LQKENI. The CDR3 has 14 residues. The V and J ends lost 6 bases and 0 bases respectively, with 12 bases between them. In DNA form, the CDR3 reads TGTGCCAGCTCGGCCGGGACGGCCTCCTACGAGCAGTACTTC. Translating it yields CASSAGTASYEQYF.

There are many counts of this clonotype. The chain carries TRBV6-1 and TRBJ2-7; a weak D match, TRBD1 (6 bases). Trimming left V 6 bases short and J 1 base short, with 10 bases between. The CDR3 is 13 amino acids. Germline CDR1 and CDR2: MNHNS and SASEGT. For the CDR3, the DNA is TGTGCCAGCAGCTGGACAGTATCCTACGAGCAGTACTTC. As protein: CASSWTVSYEQYF.

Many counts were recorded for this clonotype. The CDR3 DNA follows: TGTGCCTGGAGTGGGCAGGGGGGCACTGAAGCTTTCTTT. Amino acids: CAWSGQGGTEAFF. The chain recombines TRBV30 with TRBJ1-1; 7 nucleotides line up with TRBD1. The V segment lost 1 base and the J segment 4 bases; nucleotides outside the gene matches: 3. Germline V gives CDR1 GTSNPN, CDR2 SVGIG (reference sequence). The length of the CDR3 is 13 residues.

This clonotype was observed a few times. In DNA form, the CDR3 reads TGTGCCAGCAGTTTAATTGCCGGCGGGCCCTACGAGCAGTACTTC. Its translation: CASSLIAGGPYEQYF. The chain employs TRBV27 and TRBJ2-7, with D perhaps TRBD2 (5 bases). V gave up 2 bases and J gave up 2 bases, with 13 bases separating them. The CDR3 runs 15 residues. The V gene's germline CDR1 is MNHEY and CDR2 SMNVEV (reference sequence).

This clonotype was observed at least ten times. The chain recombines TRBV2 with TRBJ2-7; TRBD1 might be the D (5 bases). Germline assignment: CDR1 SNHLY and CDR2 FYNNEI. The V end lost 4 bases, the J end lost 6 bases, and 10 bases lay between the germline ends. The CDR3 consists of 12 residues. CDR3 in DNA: TGTGCCAGCAGTGCAGGGATCGGCGAGCAGTACTTC. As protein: CASSAGIGEQYF. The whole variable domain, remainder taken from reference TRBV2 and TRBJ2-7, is EPEVTQTPSHQVTQMGQEVILRCVPISNHLYFYWYRQILGQKVEFLVSFYNNEISEKSEIFDDQFSVERPDGSNFTLKIRSTKLEDSAMYFCASSAGIGEQYFGPGTRLTVT.

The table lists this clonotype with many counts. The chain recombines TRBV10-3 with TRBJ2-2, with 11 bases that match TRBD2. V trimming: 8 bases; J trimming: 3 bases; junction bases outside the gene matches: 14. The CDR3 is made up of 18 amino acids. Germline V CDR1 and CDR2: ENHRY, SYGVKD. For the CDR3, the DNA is TGTGCCATCGGTCATACTAGCGGGGGCTCAAGGGACACCGGGGAGCTGTTTTTT. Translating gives CAIGHTSGGSRDTGELFF.

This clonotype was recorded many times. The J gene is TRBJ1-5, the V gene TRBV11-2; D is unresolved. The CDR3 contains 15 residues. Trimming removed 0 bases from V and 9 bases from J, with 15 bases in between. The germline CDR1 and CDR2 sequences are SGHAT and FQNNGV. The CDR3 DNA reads TGTGCCAGCAGCTTAGATTCCTCCGTTTTTGGGCCCCAGCATTTT. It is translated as CASSLDSSVFGPQHF.

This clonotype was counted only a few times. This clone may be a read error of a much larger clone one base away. The CDR3 region has the DNA TGTGCCGGCAGCCCAACAAGCTCCCAAGAGACCCAGTACTTC. Translation: CAGSPTSSQETQYF. The gene calls are TRBV7-9 and TRBJ2-5; D gene unclear. Germline values: CDR1 SEHNR, CDR2 FQNEAQ (reference sequence). The length of the CDR3 is 14 residues.

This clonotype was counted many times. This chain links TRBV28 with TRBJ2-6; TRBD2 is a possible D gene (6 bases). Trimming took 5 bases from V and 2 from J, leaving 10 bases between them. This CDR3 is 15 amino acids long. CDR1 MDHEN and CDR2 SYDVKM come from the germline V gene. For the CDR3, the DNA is TGTGCCAGCAGTCCGCGGGGCCCTGGGGCCAACGTCCTGACTTTC. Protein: CASSPRGPGANVLTF.

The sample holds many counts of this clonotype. The chain's CDR3 is CASSSLTIAGGPADTQYF. CDR3 DNA sequence: TGTGCCAGCAGTTCCCTCACAATAGCGGGGGGGCCCGCAGATACGCAGTATTTT. The V gene is TRBV28, the J gene TRBJ2-3, with 11 bases identical to TRBD2. Germline CDR1 and CDR2: MDHEN and SYDVKM. V lost 4 bases, J lost 4 bases, and 13 bases stayed unmatched. The CDR3 covers 18 residues.

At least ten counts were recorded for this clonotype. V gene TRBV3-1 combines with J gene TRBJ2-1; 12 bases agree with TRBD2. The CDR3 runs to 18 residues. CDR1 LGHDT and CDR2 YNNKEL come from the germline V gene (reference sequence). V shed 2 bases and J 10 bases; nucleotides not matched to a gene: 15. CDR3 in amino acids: CASSQLNSSGGARWEQFF. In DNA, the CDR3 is TGTGCCAGCAGCCAACTAAATTCTAGCGGGGGGGCCCGATGGGAGCAGTTCTTC.

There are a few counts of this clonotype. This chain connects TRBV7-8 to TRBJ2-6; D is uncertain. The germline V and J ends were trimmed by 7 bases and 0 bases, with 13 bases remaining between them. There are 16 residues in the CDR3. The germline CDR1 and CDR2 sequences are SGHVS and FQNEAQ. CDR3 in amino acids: CASTFPLNSGANVLTF. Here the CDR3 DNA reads TGTGCCAGCACCTTCCCTTTGAACTCTGGGGCCAACGTCCTGACTTTC.

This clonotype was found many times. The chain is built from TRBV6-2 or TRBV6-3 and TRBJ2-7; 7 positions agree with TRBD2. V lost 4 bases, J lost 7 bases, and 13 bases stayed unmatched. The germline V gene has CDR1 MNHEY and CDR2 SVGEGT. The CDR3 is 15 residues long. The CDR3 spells CASSFAGLAGVEQYF. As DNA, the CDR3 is TGTGCCAGCAGTTTCGCGGGATTGGCGGGGGTTGAGCAGTACTTC.

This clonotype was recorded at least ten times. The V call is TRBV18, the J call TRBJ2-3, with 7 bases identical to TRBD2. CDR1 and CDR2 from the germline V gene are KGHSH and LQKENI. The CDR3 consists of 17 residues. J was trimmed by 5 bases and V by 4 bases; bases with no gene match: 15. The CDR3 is CASSRTSGTLGGDTQYF. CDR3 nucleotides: TGTGCCAGCTCACGAACGAGCGGGACCCTTGGAGGAGATACGCAGTATTTT.

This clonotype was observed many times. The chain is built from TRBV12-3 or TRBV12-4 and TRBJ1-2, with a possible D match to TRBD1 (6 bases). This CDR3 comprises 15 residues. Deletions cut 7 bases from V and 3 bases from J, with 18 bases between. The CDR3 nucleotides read TGTGCCAGCACCTTTCGCGGGGGCGAACACTATGGCTACACCTTC. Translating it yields CASTFRGGEHYGYTF.

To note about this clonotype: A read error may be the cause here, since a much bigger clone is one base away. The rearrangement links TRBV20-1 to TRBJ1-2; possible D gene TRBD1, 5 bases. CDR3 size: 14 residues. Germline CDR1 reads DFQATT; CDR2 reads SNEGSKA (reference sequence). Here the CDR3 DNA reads TGCGGTGCTAGAGATAAGGGGTCCGGGGCTGGCTACACCTTC. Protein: CGARDKGSGAGYTF.

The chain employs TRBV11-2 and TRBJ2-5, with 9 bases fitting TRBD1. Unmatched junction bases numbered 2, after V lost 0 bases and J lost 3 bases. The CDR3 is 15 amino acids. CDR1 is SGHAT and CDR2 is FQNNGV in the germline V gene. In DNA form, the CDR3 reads TGTGCCAGCAGCTTAGAGGGGACAGGGAAAGAGACCCAGTACTTC. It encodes CASSLEGTGKETQYF.

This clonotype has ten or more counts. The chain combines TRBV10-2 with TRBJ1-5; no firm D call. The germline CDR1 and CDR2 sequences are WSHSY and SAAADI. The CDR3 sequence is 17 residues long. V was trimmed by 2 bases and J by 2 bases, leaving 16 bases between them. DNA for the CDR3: TGCGCCAGCAGTGAGGCTTTGGGCATAGTGCGCAATCAGCCCCAGCATTTT. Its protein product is CASSEALGIVRNQPQHF.

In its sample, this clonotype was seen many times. CDR3 nucleotides: TGTGCCAGCAGTTTGCGTCAGCCCAGCAACCCCTATGAAAAACTGTTTTTT. Its translation is CASSLRQPSNPYEKLFF. J is TRBJ1-4 and V is TRBV28; D call uncertain. CDR1 MDHEN and CDR2 SYDVKM come from the germline V gene. CDR3 length: 17 residues. The V and J ends lost 3 bases and 6 bases respectively, with 20 bases between them.

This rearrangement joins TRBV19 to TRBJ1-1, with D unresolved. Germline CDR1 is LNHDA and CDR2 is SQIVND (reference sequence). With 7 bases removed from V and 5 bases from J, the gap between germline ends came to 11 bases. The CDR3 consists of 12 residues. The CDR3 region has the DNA TGTGCCAGTACTCCCTCTGGAACTGAAGCTTTCTTT. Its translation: CASTPSGTEAFF.

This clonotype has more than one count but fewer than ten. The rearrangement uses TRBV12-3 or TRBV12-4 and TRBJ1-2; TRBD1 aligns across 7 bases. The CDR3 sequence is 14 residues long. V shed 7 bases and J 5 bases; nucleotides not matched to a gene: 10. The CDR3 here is CASNQGQPEYGYTF. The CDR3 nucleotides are TGTGCCAGCAACCAGGGACAGCCCGAGTATGGCTACACCTTC.

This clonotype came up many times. Here the CDR3 reads CASSGSSGGSYNEQFF. CDR3 coding DNA: TGTGCCAGCAGCGGGTCTAGCGGGGGGTCTTACAATGAGCAGTTCTTC. The chain has TRBV7-3 and TRBJ2-1; 11 bases align to TRBD2. This CDR3 contains 16 residues. CDR1 is SGHTA, CDR2 FQGTGA, per germline. After removal of 5 bases from V and 4 bases from J, the junction contained 7 bases not matched to a gene.

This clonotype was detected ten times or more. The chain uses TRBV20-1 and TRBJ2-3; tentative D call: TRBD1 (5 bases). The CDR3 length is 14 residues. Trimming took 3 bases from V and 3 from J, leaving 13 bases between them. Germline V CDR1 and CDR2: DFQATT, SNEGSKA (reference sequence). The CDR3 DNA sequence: TGCAGTGCTAGCTCAGGGCTTGGGACAGATACGCAGTATTTT. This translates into CSASSGLGTDTQYF.